The 31 T cell receptor beta chains below were found in one sample sequenced in a study of Graves' ophthalmopathy and Graves' hyperthyroidism. The authors amplified TCR beta CDR3 regions from RNA transcripts. First-round RT-PCR with HTBI primers preceded a second-round multiplex PCR. TCRdb re-analysed the multiplex PCR reads in MiXCR, keeping a single row per CDR3 protein. The sample holds hundreds of thousands of distinct CDR3 sequences; approximately 22% are singletons and the top ten take around 7%. The sequencing input was peripheral blood. These receptors were taken from a woman younger than 30 with stable Graves' hyperthyroidism. Some clones in this sample may be carry-over from other donors' samples.

This clonotype was detected many times. The J gene is TRBJ1-1, the V gene TRBV7-2; D call uncertain. The ends were cut back, 4 bases at V and 7 bases at J, with 19 bases in the middle. Per the germline V gene, CDR1 is SGHTA and CDR2 is FQGNSA. This CDR3 spans 15 amino acids. In nucleotides, the CDR3 is TGTGCCAGCAGCTACCGGGGAACTGGGATCGGTGAAGCTTTCTTT. It codes for CASSYRGTGIGEAFF.

This clonotype appeared a few times. The rearrangement joins TRBV4-1 to TRBJ2-2, with 7 positions matching TRBD2. The CDR3 sequence is 16 residues long. V lost 3 bases to trimming and J lost 5 bases; unmatched junction nucleotides: 9. Germline V gene sequence: CDR1 MGHRA, CDR2 YSYEKL. DNA of the CDR3: TGCGCCAGCAGCCATTCGGTCGCGGGAGAAACCGGGGAGCTGTTTTTT. Amino acids: CASSHSVAGETGELFF.

Ten or more counts support this clonotype. The V gene is TRBV6-5, the J gene TRBJ1-1; a weak D match, TRBD1 (5 bases). Germline loops: CDR1 MNHEY, CDR2 SVGAGI. This CDR3 is built from 17 residues. Trimming took 0 bases from V and 1 from J, leaving 15 bases between them. This CDR3 is CASSYSAGQGGNTEAFF. CDR3 coding DNA: TGTGCCAGCAGTTACTCGGCGGGGCAGGGTGGGAACACTGAAGCTTTCTTT.

This chain uses TRBV12-3 or TRBV12-4 with TRBJ1-5, with a possible D match to TRBD1 (5 bases). CDR3 length: 17 amino acids. V shed 4 bases and J shed 7 bases, with 23 bases lying between them. This chain's CDR3 is CASSSPVRGLLNQPQHF. The CDR3, as DNA: TGTGCCAGCAGTTCCCCCGTTAGGGGATTGTTAAACCAGCCCCAGCATTTT.

The V and J genes are TRBV5-1 and TRBJ1-1, with D possibly TRBD1 on 5 matching bases. Germline lookup yields CDR1 SGHRS and CDR2 YFSETQ. The CDR3 is made up of 16 amino acids. V shed 7 bases and J shed 1 base, with 20 bases lying between them. CDR3 sequence: CASSRGGGVGNTEAFF. CDR3 DNA: TGCGCCAGCTCTCGGGGCGGGGGTGTAGGGAACACTGAAGCTTTCTTT.

This clonotype was seen more than once but under ten times. The CDR3 nucleotides are TGCAGTGCTAGTCACGGGACTGACGAGACCCAGTACTTC. Protein product: CSASHGTDETQYF. The V gene is TRBV20-1, the J gene TRBJ2-5, with D possibly matching TRBD2 (6 bases). Per the germline V gene, CDR1 is DFQATT and CDR2 is SNEGSKA (reference sequence). V dropped 3 bases and J dropped 5 bases, with 13 bases sitting between them. This CDR3 is 13 amino acids long.

The chain has TRBV28 and TRBJ1-6; 9 bases map to TRBD1. After removal of 2 bases from V and 3 bases from J, the junction contained 11 bases not matched to a gene. The CDR3 consists of 19 residues. Germline V gives CDR1 MDHEN, CDR2 SYDVKM. CDR3 protein: CASSLRTWTGDFYNSPLHF. The CDR3 region has the DNA TGTGCCAGCAGTTTAAGAACCTGGACAGGGGATTTCTATAATTCACCCCTCCACTTT.

This clonotype was seen at least ten times. The CDR3 is CAISESTAYYNSPLHF. The CDR3 DNA sequence: TGTGCCATCAGTGAGTCCACAGCCTACTATAATTCACCCCTCCACTTT. This chain links TRBV10-3 with TRBJ1-6; D is unresolved. CDR1 ENHRY and CDR2 SYGVKD come from the germline V gene. V was cut by 0 bases and J by 3 bases, with 9 bases left in between. The CDR3 runs to 16 residues.

This clonotype was detected a few times. The chain recombines TRBV12-3 or TRBV12-4 with TRBJ1-2; 7 bases are a match to TRBD1. V lost 5 bases to trimming and J lost 3 bases; unmatched junction nucleotides: 6. The CDR3 is 14 amino acids. CDR3 sequence reads: CASSRDRKYYGYTF. Here the CDR3 DNA reads TGTGCCAGCAGTCGGGACAGAAAGTACTATGGCTACACCTTC.

This clonotype showed up many times. V gene TRBV6-1 combines with J gene TRBJ2-7; 8 bases agree with TRBD2. This CDR3 spans 15 amino acids. V trimming: 1 base; J trimming: 3 bases; junction bases outside the gene matches: 5. Germline-derived CDR1 and CDR2 are MNHNS and SASEGT. CDR3 amino acids: CASSEVLAGHYEQYF. For the CDR3, the DNA is TGTGCCAGCAGTGAAGTTCTAGCGGGCCACTACGAGCAGTACTTC.

The J gene is TRBJ1-2, the V gene TRBV6-1; weak D call: TRBD1 (6 bases). Per germline, CDR1 MNHNS and CDR2 SASEGT. V was pared by 8 bases and J by 5 bases, with 15 bases between. The CDR3 length is 13 residues. This CDR3 reads CASSPSGEYGYTF. Written as DNA, the CDR3 is TGTGCCAGCTCACCATCAGGGGAGTATGGCTACACCTTC.

The table lists this clonotype with many counts. This chain joins TRBV20-1 and TRBJ1-5; maybe TRBD1 (5 bases). This CDR3 has 15 residues. CDR1 is DFQATT, CDR2 SNEGSKA, per germline (reference sequence). V lost 1 base and J 0 bases, leaving 10 bases between the germline ends. The CDR3 here is CSARGGTYSNQPQHF. The CDR3 DNA reads TGCAGTGCTAGAGGAGGGACCTATAGCAATCAGCCCCAGCATTTT.

This chain uses TRBV10-3 with TRBJ1-1, with D maybe TRBD1 (5 bases). V gave up 10 bases and J gave up 6 bases, with 12 bases separating them. There are 11 residues in the CDR3. The V gene's germline CDR1 is ENHRY and CDR2 SYGVKD. The CDR3 protein is CASGGAPEAFF. As DNA, the CDR3 is TGTGCCAGCGGCGGGGCACCTGAAGCTTTCTTT.

The genes are TRBV15 and TRBJ2-5; D is perhaps TRBD2 (5 bases). The CDR3 length is 13 residues. The germline CDR1 and CDR2 sequences are LNHNV and YYDKDF (reference sequence). The V end was cut by 7 bases, the J end by 1 base, with 10 bases between. The CDR3 DNA sequence: TGTGCCACCACCGAGGGCAGCCAAGAGACCCAGTACTTC. It specifies CATTEGSQETQYF.

In its sample, this clonotype was seen many times. J is TRBJ1-2 and V is TRBV11-2, with a tentative D call TRBD1 (6 bases). The V gene's germline CDR1 is SGHAT and CDR2 FQNNGV. This CDR3 is built from 16 residues. The ends were cut back, 4 bases at V and 2 bases at J, with 17 bases in the middle. CDR3 amino acids: CASSSSARGPNYGYTF. The CDR3 DNA is TGTGCCAGCAGCTCGTCTGCCAGGGGCCCCAACTATGGCTACACCTTC.

This clonotype was detected many times. This CDR3 reads CAWRPVKGLSYEQYF. Here the CDR3 DNA reads TGTGCCTGGAGGCCCGTCAAGGGGCTAAGCTACGAGCAGTACTTC. This rearrangement joins TRBV30 to TRBJ2-7, with TRBD1 as a possible D gene (5 bases). This CDR3 has 15 amino acids. V gave up 3 bases and J gave up 3 bases, with 18 bases separating them. The germline gives CDR1 GTSNPN, CDR2 SVGIG (reference sequence).

The genes are TRBV6-1 and TRBJ2-3; a weak D match, TRBD1 (6 bases). CDR1 is MNHNS and CDR2 is SASEGT in the germline V gene. This CDR3 is built from 13 residues. V dropped 4 bases and J dropped 6 bases, with 11 bases sitting between them. CDR3: CASSAQGYDTQYF. CDR3 bases: TGTGCCAGCAGTGCCCAGGGGTACGATACGCAGTATTTT.

The rearrangement joins TRBV5-1 to TRBJ1-1; TRBD1 matches 8 bases. The CDR3 totals 17 residues. V gave up 4 bases and J gave up 0 bases; unmatched junction bases: 11. The germline V gene has CDR1 SGHRS and CDR2 YFSETQ. The CDR3 DNA follows: TGCGCCAGCAGCCCACGGACAGGGAGTAGCATGAACACTGAAGCTTTCTTT. It yields the protein CASSPRTGSSMNTEAFF.

This clonotype was seen ten or more times. The gene calls are TRBV30 and TRBJ2-2; TRBD2 matches at 7 bases. The J segment lost 2 bases and the V segment lost 4 bases, leaving 4 bases of the junction unmatched. The CDR3 has 14 amino acids. The germline gives CDR1 GTSNPN, CDR2 SVGIG (reference sequence). The CDR3 loop reads CAWNRGRNTGELFF. CDR3 DNA sequence: TGTGCCTGGAATCGCGGGAGAAACACCGGGGAGCTGTTTTTT.

This clonotype occurred many times. This chain joins TRBV20-1 and TRBJ1-2; 7 nucleotides align to TRBD1. Trimming removed 5 bases from V and 8 bases from J; junction bases left unmatched: 23. This CDR3 is built from 17 residues. Germline V lookup: CDR1 DFQATT, CDR2 SNEGSKA (reference sequence). The CDR3 nucleotides are TGCAGTGCTGAACTTCGTCCCCGAGGGACAGATTCCTTAGGCTACACCTTC. Its protein product is CSAELRPRGTDSLGYTF.

The table lists this clonotype with a few counts. The rearrangement links TRBV12-5 to TRBJ2-5; D not certain. The CDR3 runs 14 residues. Trimming pared 5 bases from V and 3 bases from J, leaving 13 bases between. CDR1 is LGHNT and CDR2 is FRNRAP in the germline V gene. The CDR3 protein is CASGTWTAKETQYF. The CDR3 DNA sequence: TGTGCTAGTGGTACCTGGACCGCAAAAGAGACCCAGTACTTC. The variable domain in full, completed from reference TRBV12-5 and TRBJ2-5, reads DARVTQTPRHKVTEMGQEVTMRCQPILGHNTVFWYRQTMMQGLELLAYFRNRAPLDDSGMPKDRFSAEMPDATLATLKIQPSEPRDSAVYFCASGTWTAKETQYFGPGTRLLVL.

This clonotype was seen many times. J is TRBJ1-3 and V is TRBV5-1; perhaps TRBD1 as D (5 bases). The CDR3 is made up of 15 amino acids. Trimming removed 5 bases at V and 0 bases at J, with 12 bases between. The germline gives CDR1 SGHRS, CDR2 YFSETQ. The DNA of the CDR3 is TGCGCCAGCAGACCTGCCGGGACCTCTGGAAACACCATATATTTT. The encoded protein is CASRPAGTSGNTIYF.

This clonotype was picked up many times. The CDR3 loop is CASSLFGRTDEAFF. The CDR3 DNA is TGTGCCAGCAGCCTGTTCGGGCGCACTGATGAAGCTTTCTTT. The chain has TRBV7-2 and TRBJ1-1; no clear D gene. CDR3 length: 14 amino acids. The germline V gene encodes CDR1 SGHTA and CDR2 FQGNSA. Trimming took 5 bases from V and 7 from J, leaving 17 bases between them.

V usage is TRBV2 and J usage is TRBJ1-5; D gene unclear. Trimming removed 6 bases at V and 1 base at J, with 10 bases between. Germline assignment: CDR1 SNHLY and CDR2 FYNNEI. This CDR3 has 14 residues. The CDR3 nucleotides are TGTGCCAGCAGCCGGGCTGGCAGCAATCAGCCCCAGCATTTT. Its protein product is CASSRAGSNQPQHF. The whole variable domain, filled in from reference TRBV2 and TRBJ1-5, reads EPEVTQTPSHQVTQMGQEVILRCVPISNHLYFYWYRQILGQKVEFLVSFYNNEISEKSEIFDDQFSVERPDGSNFTLKIRSTKLEDSAMYFCASSRAGSNQPQHFGDGTRLSIL.

This clonotype showed up many times. The V gene is TRBV12-3 or TRBV12-4, the J gene TRBJ2-5; D unresolved. Trimming took off 5 bases at V and 5 bases at J, with 15 bases between the two ends. The CDR3 has 14 residues. The CDR3 reads CASSRLWQEETQYF. The CDR3 region has the DNA TGTGCCAGCAGTCGACTCTGGCAAGAGGAGACCCAGTACTTC.

There are many counts of this clonotype. The chain links TRBV6-1 to TRBJ1-2; 11 bases map to TRBD1. J lost 7 bases, V lost 11 bases, and 6 bases had no gene match. The CDR3 covers 12 residues. CDR1 and CDR2 (germline): MNHNS, SASEGT. The CDR3 protein is CAGGQGAGGYTF. The CDR3 DNA follows: TGTGCCGGCGGACAGGGGGCGGGTGGCTACACCTTC.

This chain connects TRBV12-3 or TRBV12-4 to TRBJ1-5; D uncertain. Deletions cut 7 bases from V and 2 bases from J, with 9 bases between. This CDR3 comprises 13 residues. CDR3 in amino acids: CASMPHGNQPQHF. CDR3 nucleotide sequence: TGTGCCAGCATGCCCCATGGCAATCAGCCCCAGCATTTT.

This clonotype came up many times. This chain uses TRBV5-1 with TRBJ2-5; possibly TRBD2 for D (6 bases). Trimming stripped 1 base from V and 5 bases from J, with 18 bases between. Germline V gives CDR1 SGHRS, CDR2 YFSETQ. The CDR3 runs 16 residues. CDR3 bases: TGCGCCAGCAGCTTGATTCTCGGGGGAGAAGGGGAGACCCAGTACTTC. Translated: CASSLILGGEGETQYF.

This clonotype showed up just a few times. V and J are TRBV30 and TRBJ1-5, with 9 bases matching TRBD1. This CDR3 has 16 amino acids. CDR1 GTSNPN and CDR2 SVGIG come from the germline V gene (reference sequence). The junction had 10 bases not matched to a gene; V was cut back by 4 bases and J by 3 bases. CDR3 nucleotides: TGTGCCTGGATACTTCCACGGGACAGGGACAATCAGCCCCAGCATTTT. Translation gives CAWILPRDRDNQPQHF.

This clonotype came up many times. V is TRBV5-5 and J is TRBJ2-2, with TRBD2 matching over 8 bases. The V segment lost 4 bases and the J segment 9 bases; nucleotides outside the gene matches: 11. CDR1 and CDR2 from the germline V gene are SGHKS and YYEKEE (reference sequence). CDR3 length: 15 amino acids. CDR3 nucleotides: TGTGCCAGCAGCCGAGGACTAGCTATGGTTCGGGAGCTGTTTTTT. Translated, it gives CASSRGLAMVRELFF.

This clonotype has just a few counts. The V gene is TRBV7-8, the J gene TRBJ2-5, with a possible D match to TRBD2 (6 bases). Trimming took off 2 bases at V and 2 bases at J, with 12 bases between the two ends. CDR1 SGHVS and CDR2 FQNEAQ come from the germline V gene. The CDR3 contains 15 residues. The CDR3 region is CASSLPRDFQETQYF. The CDR3 bases are TGTGCCAGCAGCTTACCTCGGGACTTTCAAGAGACCCAGTACTTC.